This T cell receptor beta chain appears in the sequencing data of a study of cytomegalovirus exposure and HLA in healthy donors. Worth noting for this clone: The antigen is undetermined.

PCR amplification relied on 60 Vbeta primers (plus 13 Jbeta primers). Measured with immunoSEQ multiplex PCR; TCRdb has only the in-frame clones, and not every one. The table has over 130,000 clones, under 90% seen once. Whole-study results and caveats: HLA allele associations emerged for 15,000 to 20,000 TCR beta sequences in a later analysis, at 0.05 false discovery rate.

V shed 5 bases and J shed 6 bases, with 16 bases lying between them. The CDR3 consists of 14 residues. Germline-derived CDR1 and CDR2 are SGHTA and FQGNSA. This clonotype was obtained from a male donor in good health and CMV-seronegative. The sequencing input was PBMCs. The chain couples TRBV7-2 to TRBJ2-5, with D tentatively TRBD2 (5 bases). DNA of the CDR3: TGTGCCAGCAGCCCTGTGGCGGGCTCCCAGACCCAGTACTTC. This gives the protein CASSPVAGSQTQYF. Full variable domain (missing parts from reference TRBV7-2 and TRBJ2-5): GAGVSQSPSNKVTEKGKDVELRCDPISGHTALYWYRQSLGQGLEFLIYFQGNSAPDKSGLPSDRFSAERTGGSVSTLTIQRTQQEDSAVYLCASSPVAGSQTQYFGPGTRLLVL.